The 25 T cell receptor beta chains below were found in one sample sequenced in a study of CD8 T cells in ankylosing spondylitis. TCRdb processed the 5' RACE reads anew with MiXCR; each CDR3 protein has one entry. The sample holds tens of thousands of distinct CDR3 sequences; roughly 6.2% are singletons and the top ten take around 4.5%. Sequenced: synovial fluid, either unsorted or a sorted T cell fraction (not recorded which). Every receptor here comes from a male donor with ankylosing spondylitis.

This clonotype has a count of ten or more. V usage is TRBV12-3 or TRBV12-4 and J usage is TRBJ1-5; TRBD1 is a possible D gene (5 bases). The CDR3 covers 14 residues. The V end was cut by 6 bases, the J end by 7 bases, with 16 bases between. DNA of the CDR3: TGTGCCAGCAGGGGGCCCGGGTCCGTACAGCCCCAGCATTTT. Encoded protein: CASRGPGSVQPQHF.

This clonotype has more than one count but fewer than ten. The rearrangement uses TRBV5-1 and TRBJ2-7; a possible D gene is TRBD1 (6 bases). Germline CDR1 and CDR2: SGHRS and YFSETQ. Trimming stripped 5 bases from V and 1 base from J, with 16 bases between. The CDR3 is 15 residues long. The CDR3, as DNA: TGCGCCAGCAGGGGGGAGCCGGGACAATCCTACGAGCAGTACTTC. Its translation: CASRGEPGQSYEQYF.

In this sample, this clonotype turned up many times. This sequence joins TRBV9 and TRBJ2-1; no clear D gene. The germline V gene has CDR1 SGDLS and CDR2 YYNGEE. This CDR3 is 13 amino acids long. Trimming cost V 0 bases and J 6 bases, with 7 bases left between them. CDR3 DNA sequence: TGTGCCAGCAGCGTAGCCCCTATCAATGAGCAGTTCTTC. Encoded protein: CASSVAPINEQFF.

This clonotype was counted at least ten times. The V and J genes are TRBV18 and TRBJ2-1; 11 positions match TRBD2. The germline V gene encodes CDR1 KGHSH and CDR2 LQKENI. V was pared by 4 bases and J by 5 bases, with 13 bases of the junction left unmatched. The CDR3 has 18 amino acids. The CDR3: CASSLYLRLAGKDNEQFF. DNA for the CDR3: TGTGCCAGCTCACTTTATCTGAGACTAGCGGGAAAAGACAATGAGCAGTTCTTC.

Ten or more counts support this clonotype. The CDR3 DNA is TGTGCCAGCAGCCAACAACGGGGACAGGGTTCCGAGCAGTACTTC. Amino acid sequence: CASSQQRGQGSEQYF. V usage is TRBV11-3 and J usage is TRBJ2-7; 9 bases fit TRBD1. The CDR3 spans 15 residues. V was pared by 5 bases and J by 6 bases, with 11 bases of the junction left unmatched. Germline V gives CDR1 SGHNT, CDR2 YENEEA.

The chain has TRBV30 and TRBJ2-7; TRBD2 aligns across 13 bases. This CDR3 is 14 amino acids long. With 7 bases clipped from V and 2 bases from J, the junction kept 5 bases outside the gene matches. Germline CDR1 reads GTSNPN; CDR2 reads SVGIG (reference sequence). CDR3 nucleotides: TGTGCCTATACTAGCGGGAGGGGCGCCTACGAGCAGTACTTC. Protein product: CAYTSGRGAYEQYF. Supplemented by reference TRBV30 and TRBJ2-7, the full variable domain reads SQTIHQWPATLVQPVGSPLSLECTVEGTSNPNLYWYRQAAGRGLQLLFYSVGIGQISSEVPQNLSASRPQDRQFILSSKKLLLSDSGFYLCAYTSGRGAYEQYFGPGTRLTVT.

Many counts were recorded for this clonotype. CDR3 DNA sequence: TGTGCCAGCAGTTTATACGGACTGATACCCTACGAGCAGTACTTC. It yields the protein CASSLYGLIPYEQYF. The chain joins TRBV28 to TRBJ2-7, with D possibly matching TRBD2 (5 bases). In germline, CDR1 is MDHEN, CDR2 SYDVKM. The CDR3 runs to 15 residues. Trimming removed 1 base from V and 2 bases from J, with 12 bases in between.

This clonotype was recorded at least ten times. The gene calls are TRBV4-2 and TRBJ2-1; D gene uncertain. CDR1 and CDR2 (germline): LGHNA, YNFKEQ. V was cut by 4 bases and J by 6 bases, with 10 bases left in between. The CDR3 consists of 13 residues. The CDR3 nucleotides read TGTGCCAGCAGCCTTACTATCGGCAATGAGCAGTTCTTC. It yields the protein CASSLTIGNEQFF.

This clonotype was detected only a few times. In DNA form, the CDR3 reads TGTGCCAGCAGCGTGGTCTTGGGACTCATGCTCCCTTCCTACGAGCAGTACTTC. Translated: CASSVVLGLMLPSYEQYF. The rearrangement joins TRBV9 to TRBJ2-7; TRBD2 might be the D (6 bases). The germline V gene has CDR1 SGDLS and CDR2 YYNGEE. V was trimmed by 2 bases and J by 1 base, leaving 22 bases between them. The CDR3 covers 18 residues.

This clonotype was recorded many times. The CDR3 region is CASSLNSYTAEQYF. Written as DNA, the CDR3 is TGCGCCAGCAGCCTCAACTCTTATACCGCCGAGCAGTACTTC. The chain carries TRBV5-1 and TRBJ2-7; D call uncertain. The germline V gene encodes CDR1 SGHRS and CDR2 YFSETQ. This CDR3 is 14 amino acids long. V was shortened by 4 bases and J by 6 bases, with 17 bases between the two germline ends.

DNA of the CDR3: TGCGCCAGCAGCGGCGGGACGGTGAACACTGAAGCTTTCTTT. Its protein is CASSGGTVNTEAFF. This sequence joins TRBV5-1 and TRBJ1-1; D possibly corresponds to TRBD1 (5 bases). The CDR3 contains 14 residues. Germline CDR1 and CDR2: SGHRS and YFSETQ. Trimming left V 4 bases short and J 0 bases short, with 10 bases between.

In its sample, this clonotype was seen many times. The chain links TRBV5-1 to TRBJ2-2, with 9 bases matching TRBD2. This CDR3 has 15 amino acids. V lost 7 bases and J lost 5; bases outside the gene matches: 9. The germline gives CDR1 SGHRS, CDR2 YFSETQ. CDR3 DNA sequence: TGCGCCAGCGAGGGTAGCGGGAGCGGTACCGGGGAGCTGTTTTTT. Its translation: CASEGSGSGTGELFF.

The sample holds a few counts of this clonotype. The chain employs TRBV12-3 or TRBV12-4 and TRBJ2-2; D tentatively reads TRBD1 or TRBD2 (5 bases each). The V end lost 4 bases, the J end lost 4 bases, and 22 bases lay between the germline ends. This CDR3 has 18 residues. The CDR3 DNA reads TGTGCCAGCAGTTCGACGGGTAGGGGACCCTTGGGCACCGGGGAGCTGTTTTTT. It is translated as CASSSTGRGPLGTGELFF.

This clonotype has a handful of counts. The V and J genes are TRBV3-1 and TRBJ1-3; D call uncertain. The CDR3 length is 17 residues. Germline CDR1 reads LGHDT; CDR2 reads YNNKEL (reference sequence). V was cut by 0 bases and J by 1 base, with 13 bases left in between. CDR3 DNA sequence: TGTGCCAGCAGCCAAGATATGAGTCAGGCTTCTGGAAACACCATATATTTT. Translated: CASSQDMSQASGNTIYF.

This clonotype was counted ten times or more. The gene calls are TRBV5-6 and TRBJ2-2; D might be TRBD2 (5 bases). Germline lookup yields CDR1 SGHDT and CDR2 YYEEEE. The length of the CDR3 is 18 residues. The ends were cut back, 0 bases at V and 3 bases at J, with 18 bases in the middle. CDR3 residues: CASSLGPSRAGYTGELFF. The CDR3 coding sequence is TGTGCCAGCAGCTTGGGCCCTTCAAGGGCGGGCTACACCGGGGAGCTGTTTTTT.

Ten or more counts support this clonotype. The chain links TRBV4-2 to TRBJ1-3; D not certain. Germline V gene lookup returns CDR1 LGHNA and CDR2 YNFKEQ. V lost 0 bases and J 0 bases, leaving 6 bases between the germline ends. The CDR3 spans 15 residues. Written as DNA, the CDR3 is TGTGCCAGCAGCCAAGACAGGAACTCTGGAAACACCATATATTTT. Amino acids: CASSQDRNSGNTIYF.

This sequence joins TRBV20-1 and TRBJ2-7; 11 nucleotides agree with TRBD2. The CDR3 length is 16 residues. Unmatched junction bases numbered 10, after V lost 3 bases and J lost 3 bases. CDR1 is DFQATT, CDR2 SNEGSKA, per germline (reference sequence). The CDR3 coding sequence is TGCAGTGCTAGTCAGGTAGCGGGAGGGGTTAACTACGAGCAGTACTTC. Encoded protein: CSASQVAGGVNYEQYF.

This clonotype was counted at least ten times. Here the CDR3 reads CASSLAQTGKKLFF. DNA for the CDR3: TGTGCCAGCAGTTTAGCGCAAACCGGGAAAAAACTGTTTTTT. The chain combines TRBV12-3 or TRBV12-4 with TRBJ1-4, with D hard to call. Trimming took 0 bases from V and 9 from J, leaving 11 bases between them. The CDR3 totals 14 residues.

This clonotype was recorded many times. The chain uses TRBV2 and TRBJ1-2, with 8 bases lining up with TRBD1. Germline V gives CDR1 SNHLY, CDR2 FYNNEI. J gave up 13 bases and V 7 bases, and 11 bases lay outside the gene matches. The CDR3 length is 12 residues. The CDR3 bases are TGTGCCAGCACCTACGGGGACAGGTTTCTCACCTTC. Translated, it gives CASTYGDRFLTF. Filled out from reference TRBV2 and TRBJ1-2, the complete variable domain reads EPEVTQTPSHQVTQMGQEVILRCVPISNHLYFYWYRQILGQKVEFLVSFYNNEISEKSEIFDDQFSVERPDGSNFTLKIRSTKLEDSAMYFCASTYGDRFLTFGSGTRLTVV.

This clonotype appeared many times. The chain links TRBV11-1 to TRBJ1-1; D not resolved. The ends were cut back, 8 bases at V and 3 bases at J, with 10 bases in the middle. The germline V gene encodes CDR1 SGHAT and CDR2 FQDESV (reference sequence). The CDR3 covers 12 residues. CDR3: CASVDGDTEAFF. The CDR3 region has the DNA TGTGCCAGCGTCGATGGGGACACTGAAGCTTTCTTT. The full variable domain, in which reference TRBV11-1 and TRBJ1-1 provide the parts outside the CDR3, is EAEVAQSPRYKITEKSQAVAFWCDPISGHATLYWYRQILGQGPELLVQFQDESVVDDSQLPKDRFSAERLKGVDSTLKIQPAELGDSAMYLCASVDGDTEAFFGQGTRLTVV.

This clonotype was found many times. The CDR3 nucleotides are TGCAGTGCCCCCTTGGGAGATACGCAGTATTTT. Translating gives CSAPLGDTQYF. The chain carries TRBV20-1 and TRBJ2-3, with no clear D. The CDR3 covers 11 residues. Per germline, CDR1 DFQATT and CDR2 SNEGSKA (reference sequence). Trimming took off 6 bases at V and 5 bases at J, with 9 bases between the two ends.

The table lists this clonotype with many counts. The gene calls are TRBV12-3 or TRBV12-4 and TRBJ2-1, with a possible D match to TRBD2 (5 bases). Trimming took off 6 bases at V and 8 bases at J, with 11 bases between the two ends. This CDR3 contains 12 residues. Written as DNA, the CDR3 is TGTGCCAGCAGACAACTTAGCGATGAGCAGTTCTTC. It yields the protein CASRQLSDEQFF.

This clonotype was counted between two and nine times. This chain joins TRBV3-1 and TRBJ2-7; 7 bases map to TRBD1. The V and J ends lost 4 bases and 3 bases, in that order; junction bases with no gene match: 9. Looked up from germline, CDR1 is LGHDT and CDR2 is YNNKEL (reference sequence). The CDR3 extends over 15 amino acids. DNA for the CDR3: TGTGCCAGCAGCCTAAGGGGGCAGACGCACTACGAGCAGTACTTC. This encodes CASSLRGQTHYEQYF.

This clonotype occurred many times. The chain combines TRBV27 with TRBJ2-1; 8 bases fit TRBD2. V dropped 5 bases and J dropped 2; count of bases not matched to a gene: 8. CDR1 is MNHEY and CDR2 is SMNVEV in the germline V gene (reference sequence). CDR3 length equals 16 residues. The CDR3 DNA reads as TGTGCCAGCAGTCCTCAACTAGCGGTACCCTACAATGAGCAGTTCTTC. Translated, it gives CASSPQLAVPYNEQFF.

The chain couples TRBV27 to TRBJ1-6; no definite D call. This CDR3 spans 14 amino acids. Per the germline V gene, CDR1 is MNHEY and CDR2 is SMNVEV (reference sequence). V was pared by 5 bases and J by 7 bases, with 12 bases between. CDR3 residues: CASSRKVRNSPLHF. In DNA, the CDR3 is TGTGCCAGCAGTAGGAAAGTTCGGAATTCACCCCTCCACTTT.